Each of the 12 T cell receptor beta chains below was sequenced from the same sample in a study of PD-1 blockade in classical Hodgkin lymphoma. All patients relapsed after autologous stem cell transplantation, and brentuximab vedotin exposure varied. Libraries were prepared by immunoSEQ multiplex PCR; TCRdb keeps only in-frame clonotypes and omits some of them. The table shows almost 100,000 clones, with over 85% occurring only once. This sample comprised peripheral blood mononuclear cells (PBMCs), obtained at baseline. The receptors derive from a human donor with classical Hodgkin lymphoma.

This chain uses TRBV18 with TRBJ2-1; 9 bases align to TRBD1. The ends lost 0 bases at V and 6 bases at J; junction bases unmatched: 6. Germline CDR1 reads KGHSH; CDR2 reads LQKENI. This CDR3 region has 16 residues. The CDR3 bases are TGTGCCAGCTCACCACCGTCAGGACAGGGGCCCAATGAGCAGTTCTTC. Translating it yields CASSPPSGQGPNEQFF.

The V gene is TRBV5-5, the J gene TRBJ2-4; TRBD1 is a possible D gene (5 bases). V lost 1 base, J lost 0 bases, and 23 bases lay in between. This CDR3 is 20 amino acids long. Per germline, CDR1 SGHKS and CDR2 YYEKEE (reference sequence). CDR3 region: CASSLMFGQGEARAKNIQYF. In DNA form, the CDR3 reads TGTGCCAGCAGCTTGATGTTTGGGCAGGGTGAGGCCCGAGCCAAAAACATTCAGTACTTC.

This CDR3 reads CASSRTGDHQYF. In nucleotides, the CDR3 is TGCGCCAGCAGCAGGACAGGGGATCACCAGTACTTC. V usage is TRBV5-1 and J usage is TRBJ2-7; 9 bases match TRBD1. This CDR3 has 12 amino acids. Germline CDR1 reads SGHRS; CDR2 reads YFSETQ. The V and J ends lost 4 bases and 10 bases, in that order; junction bases with no gene match: 6.

This sequence joins TRBV9 and TRBJ1-3, with D hard to call. The V end lost 1 base, the J end lost 1 base, and 6 bases lay between the germline ends. This CDR3 has 14 amino acids. In germline, CDR1 is SGDLS, CDR2 YYNGEE. In DNA, the CDR3 is TGTGCCAGCAGCGTATCGTGGTCTGGAAACACCATATATTTT. Translation gives CASSVSWSGNTIYF.

J is TRBJ1-1 and V is TRBV6-5, with 8 bases lining up with TRBD1. After removal of 10 bases from V and 3 bases from J, the junction contained 7 bases not matched to a gene. The germline gives CDR1 MNHEY, CDR2 SVGAGI. This CDR3 has 13 residues. The CDR3 region has the DNA TGTGCCACCAACAGGGGGAGCGACACTGAAGCTTTCTTT. Its protein is CATNRGSDTEAFF.

Concerning this clone itself: The same CDR3 is also encoded by other DNA sequences in this sample. This chain links TRBV28 with TRBJ1-5, with D hard to call. The CDR3 has 13 residues. V lost 2 bases and J lost 4, with 6 bases in between. The germline V gene encodes CDR1 MDHEN and CDR2 SYDVKM. CDR3: CASSLLGNQPQHF. CDR3 coding DNA: TGTGCCAGCAGTTTACTAGGGAATCAGCCCCAGCATTTT. Based on the CDR3 plus reference TRBV28 and TRBJ1-5, the full variable domain is DVKVTQSSRYLVKRTGEKVFLECVQDMDHENMFWYRQDPGLGLRLIYFSYDVKMKEKGDIPEGYSVSREKKERFSLILESASTNQTSMYLCASSLLGNQPQHFGDGTRLSIL.

The gene calls are TRBV6-6 and TRBJ1-1; no clear D. The CDR3 covers 13 residues. Trimming pared 5 bases from V and 4 bases from J, leaving 11 bases between. Germline V gives CDR1 MNHNY, CDR2 SVGAGI (reference sequence). The CDR3 sequence is CASSNQRGTEAFF. Written as DNA, the CDR3 is TGTGCCAGCAGTAATCAACGGGGCACTGAAGCTTTCTTT.

The chain employs TRBV10-2 and TRBJ2-4; TRBD1 or TRBD2 may be the D gene (5 bases each). The V end lost 7 bases, the J end lost 7 bases, and 11 bases lay between the germline ends. CDR1 and CDR2 (germline): WSHSY, SAAADI. CDR3 size: 12 residues. CDR3 protein: CASTRDGNIQYF. The CDR3 DNA is TGCGCCAGCACCCGGGACGGCAACATTCAGTACTTC.

The chain combines TRBV19 with TRBJ1-1; D is unresolved. The V gene lost 3 bases and the J gene lost 10 bases, with 15 bases spanning the gap. This CDR3 has 13 residues. CDR1 LNHDA and CDR2 SQIVND come from the germline V gene (reference sequence). This CDR3 reads CASSISYKDGAFF. The CDR3 nucleotides are TGTGCCAGTAGTATCTCCTACAAGGACGGAGCTTTCTTT.

The CDR3 spells CASSLGALAANTGELFF. CDR3 bases: TGTGCCAGCAGCTTAGGAGCGCTAGCGGCGAACACCGGGGAGCTGTTTTTT. V usage is TRBV7-9 and J usage is TRBJ2-2, with 7 bases lining up with TRBD2. The CDR3 covers 17 residues. V was clipped by 1 base and J by 0 bases; unmatched bases: 5. Germline V gene lookup returns CDR1 SEHNR and CDR2 FQNEAQ (reference sequence).

The V and J genes are TRBV5-4 and TRBJ2-5; D uncertain. CDR1 is SGHNT, CDR2 YYREEE, per germline (reference sequence). CDR3 length: 14 residues. V lost 0 bases to trimming and J lost 1 base, with 7 bases between them. The CDR3 sequence: CASSLAVGQETQYF. CDR3 sequence (DNA): TGTGCCAGCAGCTTGGCAGTGGGCCAAGAGACCCAGTACTTC.

This chain links TRBV9 with TRBJ2-2, with D perhaps TRBD2 (6 bases). CDR1 and CDR2 from the germline V gene are SGDLS and YYNGEE. This CDR3 spans 16 amino acids. V was pared by 0 bases and J by 2 bases, with 11 bases between. This CDR3 reads CASSVGGGDNTGELFF. As DNA, the CDR3 is TGTGCCAGCAGCGTAGGGGGAGGAGATAACACCGGGGAGCTGTTTTTT.